The rows below give T cell receptor beta chains drawn from one sample of a study of T cell changes during pregnancy in multiple sclerosis. Using immunoSEQ multiplex PCR, the repertoire was profiled, and TCRdb retains in-frame clones only, with some absent. The repertoire has 45,000 to 55,000 clones, 70% to 90% of them found once; the top ten carry roughly 2%. Material: peripheral blood, obtained in the first trimester of pregnancy. These receptor sequences come from a female donor with multiple sclerosis, enrolled in a pregnancy study. The CDR3 runs from the conserved cysteine through the conserved F or W. A D gene is named only where the DNA matches it firmly. Clone sizes are given selectively: once, few, many, or a class where the clone is expanded.

v_call: TRBV5-1
j_call: TRBJ2-5
d_call: .
clone_size: .
cdr3_nt: TGCGCCAGCAGCCTTCAAGAGACCCAGTACTTC
cdr3_aa: CASSLQETQYF

v_call: TRBV4-2
j_call: TRBJ2-5
d_call: .
clone_size: once
cdr3_nt: TGTGCCAGCAGCCAAGAGGCTAGCTACTACCAAGAGACCCAGTACTTC
cdr3_aa: CASSQEASYYQETQYF

v_call: TRBV4-1
j_call: TRBJ2-2
d_call: TRBD2
clone_size: .
cdr3_nt: TGCGCCAGCAGCCAAGTCCCTGGACTAGGAGTCGGGGAGCTGTTTTTT
cdr3_aa: CASSQVPGLGVGELFF

v_call: TRBV11-2
j_call: TRBJ1-6
d_call: TRBD1
clone_size: once
cdr3_nt: TGTGCCAGCAGCGCCGAACAGGGGAAGGATAATTCACCCCTCCACTTT
cdr3_aa: CASSAEQGKDNSPLHF

v_call: TRBV30
j_call: TRBJ1-1
d_call: .
clone_size: .
cdr3_nt: TGTGCCTGGAGTGTTGCATCAGGCACTGAAGCTTTCTTT
cdr3_aa: CAWSVASGTEAFF

v_call: TRBV2
j_call: TRBJ1-1
d_call: .
clone_size: few
cdr3_nt: TGTGCCAGCAGTGAATTGTCTGTGGCTTTCTTT
cdr3_aa: CASSELSVAFF

v_call: TRBV5-4
j_call: TRBJ2-5
d_call: TRBD1
clone_size: .
cdr3_nt: TGTGCCAGCAGCTTGGAAACAGGGGGACGGGGGCAAGAGACCCAGTACTTC
cdr3_aa: CASSLETGGRGQETQYF

v_call: TRBV30
j_call: TRBJ2-1
d_call: .
clone_size: .
cdr3_nt: TGTGCCTGGAGTGTAGGTAGCGGTGAGCAGTTCTTC
cdr3_aa: CAWSVGSGEQFF

v_call: TRBV27
j_call: TRBJ2-4
d_call: .
clone_size: .
cdr3_nt: TGTGCCAGCACCAGGGGAAACATTCAGTACTTC
cdr3_aa: CASTRGNIQYF

v_call: TRBV6-5
j_call: TRBJ2-5
d_call: TRBD2
clone_size: .
cdr3_nt: TGTGCCAGCAGTTACGGCCTAGCGGGACGGGAGACCCAGTACTTC
cdr3_aa: CASSYGLAGRETQYF

v_call: TRBV6-5
j_call: TRBJ1-5
d_call: .
clone_size: .
cdr3_nt: TGTGCCAGCGGACAACAGAGGTATAGCAATCAGCCCCAGCATTTT
cdr3_aa: CASGQQRYSNQPQHF

v_call: TRBV27
j_call: TRBJ2-1
d_call: TRBD2
clone_size: .
cdr3_nt: TGTGCCAGCAGTCTGCTCGGGGTAGCGGGGTACAATGAGCAGTTCTTC
cdr3_aa: CASSLLGVAGYNEQFF

v_call: TRBV2
j_call: TRBJ1-3
d_call: TRBD1
clone_size: once
cdr3_nt: TGTGCCAGCAGCTCACAGGGGGACGGAAACACCATATATTTT
cdr3_aa: CASSSQGDGNTIYF

v_call: TRBV5-6
j_call: TRBJ2-1
d_call: .
clone_size: .
cdr3_nt: TGTGCCAGCAGCTCCTACGTCCGCCCTAATGAGCAGTTCTTC
cdr3_aa: CASSSYVRPNEQFF

v_call: TRBV5-4
j_call: TRBJ2-3
d_call: .
clone_size: .
cdr3_nt: TGTGCCAGCAGCTTGAGAGGCCCGGATACGCAGTATTTT
cdr3_aa: CASSLRGPDTQYF

v_call: TRBV5-1
j_call: TRBJ2-5
d_call: .
clone_size: .
cdr3_nt: TGCGCCAGCAGCTTAACGGGAGAGACCCAGTACTTC
cdr3_aa: CASSLTGETQYF

v_call: TRBV27
j_call: TRBJ2-2
d_call: TRBD2
clone_size: .
cdr3_nt: TGTGCCAGCAGTTTGGTAGCGGGGGGGCCCGGGGAGCTGTTTTTT
cdr3_aa: CASSLVAGGPGELFF

v_call: TRBV19
j_call: TRBJ1-4
d_call: .
clone_size: .
cdr3_nt: TGTGCCAGTACCGCGTCCAGGGTGGGGAATGAAAAACTGTTTTTT
cdr3_aa: CASTASRVGNEKLFF

v_call: TRBV9
j_call: TRBJ2-2
d_call: TRBD1
clone_size: .
cdr3_nt: TGTGCCAGCAGCGTACAGACAGGGCTAAACACCGGGGAGCTGTTTTTT
cdr3_aa: CASSVQTGLNTGELFF